Detailed here is one T cell receptor (beta chain). The sample is drawn from a study of blood T cell repertoires in COVID-19. At the level of the study: Researchers got acute and convalescent COVID-19 samples from the United States, Italy and Spain. T cells, B-cell-depleted T cells, or PBMCs provided the cDNA or gDNA that served as material.

The V segment lost 6 bases and the J segment 3 bases; nucleotides outside the gene matches: 5. The germline gives CDR1 MNHEY, CDR2 SMNVEV (reference sequence). CDR3 length: 13 residues. As originally analysed: It was from reference gene primer amplification that nucleated cell counts were estimated. This table comes from immunoSEQ multiplex PCR, and its TCRdb copy is limited to in-frame clones, with some not included. V, J and clone size are taken as reported in that table, and D and trimming were inferred from the DNA itself. The sample yields under 300,000 clones, roughly 88% seen once. The rearrangement uses TRBV27 and TRBJ2-7, with TRBD1 identical over 7 bases. The sequence was collected from a woman aged 25-40 years with active or convalescent COVID-19. The specimen was peripheral blood. CDR3 loop: CASRPGQYYEQYF. Here the CDR3 DNA reads TGTGCCAGCAGGCCGGGACAGTACTACGAGCAGTACTTC.